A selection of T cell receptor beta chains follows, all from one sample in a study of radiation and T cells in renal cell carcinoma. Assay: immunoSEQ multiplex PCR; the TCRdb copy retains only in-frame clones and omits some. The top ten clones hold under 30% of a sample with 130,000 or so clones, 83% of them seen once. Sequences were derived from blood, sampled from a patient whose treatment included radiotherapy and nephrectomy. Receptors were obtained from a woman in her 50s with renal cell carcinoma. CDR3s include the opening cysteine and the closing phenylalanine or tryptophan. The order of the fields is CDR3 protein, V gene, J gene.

CDR3aa: CASSPRRGTSGIYNEQFF
v_gene: TRBV27
j_gene: TRBJ2-1

CDR3aa: CASSDRTSARSGAGAQYF
v_gene: TRBV6-1
j_gene: TRBJ2-7

CDR3aa: CASRGNHSGNTIYF
v_gene: TRBV25-1
j_gene: TRBJ1-3

CDR3aa: CASSPPRGSGGVSNEQFF
v_gene: TRBV7-2
j_gene: TRBJ2-1

CDR3aa: CASSKFETDTEAFF
v_gene: TRBV6-5
j_gene: TRBJ1-1

CDR3aa: CASSQEGGYLNYEQYF
v_gene: TRBV4-2
j_gene: TRBJ2-7

CDR3aa: CASSRTGQANTEAFF
v_gene: TRBV4-2
j_gene: TRBJ1-1

CDR3aa: CASSYSPGNYGYTF
v_gene: TRBV6-5
j_gene: TRBJ1-2

CDR3aa: CASSPGAGRNYGYTF
v_gene: TRBV6-6
j_gene: TRBJ1-2

CDR3aa: CSVVSGTPYEQYF
v_gene: TRBV29-1
j_gene: TRBJ2-7

CDR3aa: CAWSLGTDTQYF
v_gene: TRBV30
j_gene: TRBJ2-3

CDR3aa: CASRGAGGNEQYF
v_gene: TRBV28
j_gene: TRBJ2-7

CDR3aa: CASSLLGAGHTDTQYF
v_gene: TRBV14
j_gene: TRBJ2-3

CDR3aa: CASSLSVGTPSYEQYF
v_gene: TRBV5-1
j_gene: TRBJ2-7

CDR3aa: CASSSGTPAIGEQYF
v_gene: TRBV5-1
j_gene: TRBJ2-7

CDR3aa: CAWGSAYTEAFF
v_gene: TRBV30
j_gene: TRBJ1-1

CDR3aa: CASRPWTGTQETQYF
v_gene: TRBV2
j_gene: TRBJ2-5

CDR3aa: CASSVGRQYNQPQHF
v_gene: TRBV6-1
j_gene: TRBJ1-5

CDR3aa: CASSLTYSPGEETQYF
v_gene: TRBV4-1
j_gene: TRBJ2-5

CDR3aa: CASSFGTGANYGYTF
v_gene: TRBV27
j_gene: TRBJ1-2

CDR3aa: CASSFRGRVNTEAFF
v_gene: TRBV5-4
j_gene: TRBJ1-1

CDR3aa: CASSQASGSTDTQYF
v_gene: TRBV14
j_gene: TRBJ2-3

CDR3aa: CASSPSRYEKLFF
v_gene: TRBV28
j_gene: TRBJ1-4

CDR3aa: CASNLGLSDGYTF
v_gene: TRBV28
j_gene: TRBJ1-2

CDR3aa: CASSEPSIEQYF
v_gene: TRBV6-1
j_gene: TRBJ2-7

CDR3aa: CASSSPTGRDEQYF
v_gene: TRBV5-1
j_gene: TRBJ2-7

CDR3aa: CSVAPSGRAHFF
v_gene: TRBV29-1
j_gene: TRBJ2-1

CDR3aa: CASSKQGLNTGELFF
v_gene: TRBV2
j_gene: TRBJ2-2

CDR3aa: CASRSYNEQFF
v_gene: TRBV27
j_gene: TRBJ2-1

CDR3aa: CASSAPGLADPRAHF
v_gene: TRBV9
j_gene: TRBJ2-7

CDR3aa: CASSSTRDRGQGLTEAFF
v_gene: TRBV5-6
j_gene: TRBJ1-1

CDR3aa: CAWGAGAGKGGYYEQYF
v_gene: TRBV30
j_gene: TRBJ2-7

CDR3aa: CASSRGAGVGKLFF
v_gene: TRBV6-5
j_gene: TRBJ1-4

CDR3aa: CAWRGLGLDEQYF
v_gene: TRBV30
j_gene: TRBJ2-7

CDR3aa: CATSSEVNTGELFF
v_gene: TRBV15
j_gene: TRBJ2-2

CDR3aa: CASSDLKAEYEQYF
v_gene: TRBV27
j_gene: TRBJ2-7

CDR3aa: CASSKTVMGTSGSEETQYF
v_gene: TRBV9
j_gene: TRBJ2-5

CDR3aa: CASRRDNYGYTF
v_gene: TRBV10-2
j_gene: TRBJ1-2

CDR3aa: CASNTGGREKLFF
v_gene: TRBV5-6
j_gene: TRBJ1-4

CDR3aa: CASRSGPREVHEQYF
v_gene: TRBV4-1
j_gene: TRBJ2-7

CDR3aa: CATSRAGLTSGTTDTQYF
v_gene: TRBV15
j_gene: TRBJ2-3

CDR3aa: CASSLVAVTDTQYF
v_gene: TRBV7-2
j_gene: TRBJ2-3

CDR3aa: CASSFKDTPYEQYF
v_gene: TRBV5-5
j_gene: TRBJ2-7

CDR3aa: CASSQDLGEGQPQHF
v_gene: TRBV4-1
j_gene: TRBJ1-5

CDR3aa: CASSSTSGGGQETQYF
v_gene: TRBV7-2
j_gene: TRBJ2-5

CDR3aa: CSVAGQMNTEAFF
v_gene: TRBV29-1
j_gene: TRBJ1-1

CDR3aa: CASCPNGQGNEKLFF
v_gene: TRBV2
j_gene: TRBJ1-4

CDR3aa: CSVEVGEERAGGYTF
v_gene: TRBV29-1
j_gene: TRBJ1-2

CDR3aa: CASSLAPGSNSNQPQHF
v_gene: TRBV5-4
j_gene: TRBJ1-5

CDR3aa: CASSTRGSGGGDKPYEQYF
v_gene: TRBV9
j_gene: TRBJ2-7

CDR3aa: CASAPGKAEQYF
v_gene: TRBV27
j_gene: TRBJ2-7

CDR3aa: CASSLVYLDTQYF
v_gene: TRBV11-2
j_gene: TRBJ2-5

CDR3aa: CASSPRRTGELFF
v_gene: TRBV18
j_gene: TRBJ2-2

CDR3aa: CASIGESGEQFF
v_gene: TRBV6-5
j_gene: TRBJ2-1

CDR3aa: CASSLRQVSGGELFF
v_gene: TRBV4-3
j_gene: TRBJ2-2